Listed below are T cell receptor beta chains from one sample, sequenced in a study of T-cell memory formation after mild COVID-19. MiXCR, run by TCRdb on the 5' RACE reads, gives a single entry per CDR3 protein. Here the sample spans 110,000 to 150,000 distinct CDR3 sequences, almost 25% being singletons. The specimen was PBMCs or a T cell subset sorted from them (not recorded which). All receptors come from an adult woman who had mild COVID-19 (a few samples of this study predate the infection). Cell type and time point are not known. Each CDR3 is given with its conserved first and last residue. The order of the fields is CDR3 protein, CDR3 DNA, V gene, D gene, clone size, J gene. D genes are given only for firm matches. Some rows have no size entry. The others give once, few or many, or a class for an expanded clone.

CASSIWAGDTDTQYF | TGCGCCAGCAGTATTTGGGCAGGAGACACAGATACGCAGTATTTT | TRBV10-2 | - | - | TRBJ2-3
CASSQEVERTEAFF | TGCGCCAGCAGCCAAGAAGTGGAGAGGACTGAAGCTTTCTTT | TRBV4-3 | - | few | TRBJ1-1
CATKDRSMNTEAFF | TGTGCCACAAAAGACCGATCCATGAACACTGAAGCTTTCTTT | TRBV15 | - | - | TRBJ1-1
CASSSGTGLGGEQFF | TGTGCCAGCAGTTCCGGGACAGGGTTGGGAGGTGAGCAGTTCTTC | TRBV7-9 | TRBD1 | few | TRBJ2-1
CSVELAGGSVEQFF | TGCAGCGTTGAGCTAGCGGGAGGGTCGGTTGAGCAGTTCTTC | TRBV29-1 | TRBD2 | - | TRBJ2-1
CASRTFNEKLFF | TGTGCCAGCAGGACCTTTAATGAAAAACTGTTTTTT | TRBV27 | - | few | TRBJ1-4
CATSRKPGARSYEQYF | TGTGCCACCAGCAGGAAGCCGGGAGCCCGCTCCTACGAGCAGTACTTC | TRBV15 | - | few | TRBJ2-7
CASRSGSPSTDTQYF | TGTGCCAGTAGGAGCGGGAGCCCTAGCACAGATACGCAGTATTTT | TRBV19 | TRBD2 | few | TRBJ2-3
CASSYPSSGGQETQYF | TGTGCCAGCAGTTACCCGAGCAGCGGGGGGCAGGAGACCCAGTACTTC | TRBV6-5 | TRBD2 | - | TRBJ2-5
CASSSLSPGETQYF | TGTGCCAGCAGTTCTCTGTCCCCGGGGGAGACCCAGTACTTC | TRBV27 | - | - | TRBJ2-5
CASSAGTGTQTEAFF | TGTGCCAGCAGTGCCGGGACAGGAACACAGACTGAAGCTTTCTTT | TRBV6-4 | TRBD1 | - | TRBJ1-1
CASSQLRTGNLGYEQYF | TGTGCCAGCAGCCAACTCAGGACAGGGAATTTGGGCTACGAGCAGTACTTC | TRBV16 | TRBD1 | few | TRBJ2-7
CASRPGGSYGYTF | TGTGCCAGTAGACCAGGGGGCTCATATGGCTACACCTTC | TRBV19 | TRBD1 | many | TRBJ1-2
CASSFDGQPDQPQHF | TGTGCCAGCAGCTTCGACGGACAGCCCGATCAGCCCCAGCATTTT | TRBV5-6 | - | - | TRBJ1-5
CASSIGHEQFF | TGTGCCAGCAGCATAGGCCATGAGCAGTTCTTC | TRBV7-9 | - | - | TRBJ2-1
CASSLFGGDMRTGELFF | TGTGCCAGCAGCTTATTTGGGGGGGACATGAGGACCGGGGAGCTGTTTTTT | TRBV7-8 | - | - | TRBJ2-2
CASRSVSSYGYTF | TGTGCCAGCAGATCGGTGAGCAGCTATGGCTACACCTTC | TRBV6-5 | - | - | TRBJ1-2
CASSLPPGRTSYEQYF | TGTGCCAGCAGCTTGCCACCGGGACGTACTAGCTACGAGCAGTACTTC | TRBV7-9 | - | - | TRBJ2-7
CASSLGQGREKLFF | TGTGCCAGCAGTCTGGGACAGGGCCGGGAAAAACTGTTTTTT | TRBV6-1 | TRBD1 | - | TRBJ1-4
CSVPKGVLGYTF | TGCAGCGTCCCGAAGGGGGTCTTGGGCTACACCTTC | TRBV29-1 | - | - | TRBJ1-2
CASSRLAGGIFYEQYF | TGTGCCAGCAGCCGACTAGCGGGAGGGATATTCTACGAGCAGTACTTC | TRBV27 | TRBD2 | few | TRBJ2-7
CASSQEPPTGNPAYEQYF | TGCGCCAGCAGCCAAGAACCCCCAACAGGGAACCCGGCCTACGAGCAGTACTTC | TRBV4-3 | - | - | TRBJ2-7
CASSFYRVPREQYF | TGTGCCAGCAGCTTTTACAGGGTCCCCCGGGAGCAGTACTTC | TRBV11-2 | - | - | TRBJ2-7
CASGLVGLAGPSNYNEQFF | TGTGCTAGTGGTTTGGTGGGACTAGCGGGACCTTCAAACTACAATGAGCAGTTCTTC | TRBV12-5 | TRBD2 | few | TRBJ2-1
CASSQDVAGWETQYF | TGCGCCAGCAGCCAAGATGTGGCAGGGTGGGAGACCCAGTACTTC | TRBV4-3 | - | - | TRBJ2-5
CASSQVVQVDSRTVNEQYF | TGCGCCAGCAGCCAAGTGGTTCAGGTGGACTCCAGGACCGTCAACGAGCAGTACTTC | TRBV4-1 | - | - | TRBJ2-7
CASSHRGNTGELFF | TGTGCCAGCAGCCACAGGGGGAACACCGGGGAGCTGTTTTTT | TRBV6-5 | TRBD1 | - | TRBJ2-2
CASSLGTGVGAFF | TGTGCCAGCAGCTTAGGGACAGGGGTTGGGGCTTTCTTT | TRBV7-8 | TRBD1 | - | TRBJ1-1
CASSLDRGGYNEQFF | TGTGCCAGTAGTCTTGACAGGGGGGGCTACAATGAGCAGTTCTTC | TRBV19 | TRBD1 | many | TRBJ2-1
CSVEGEYEQYF | TGCAGCGTTGAAGGGGAGTACGAGCAGTACTTC | TRBV29-1 | - | few | TRBJ2-7
CASTPLGSGGAHTQYF | TGTGCCAGCACCCCCTTAGGCAGCGGGGGGGCACATACGCAGTATTTT | TRBV7-9 | TRBD2 | - | TRBJ2-3
CASRQGINEKLFF | TGTGCCAGCCGACAGGGTATTAATGAAAAACTGTTTTTT | TRBV2 | TRBD1 | - | TRBJ1-4
CASTPGQGIYEQYF | TGTGCCAGCACCCCGGGACAGGGGATTTACGAGCAGTACTTC | TRBV6-5 | TRBD1 | few | TRBJ2-7
CASSFGTALEAFF | TGTGCCAGCAGTTTTGGGACGGCCCTGGAAGCTTTCTTT | TRBV12-3/TRBV12-4 | - | - | TRBJ1-1
CASSPGREVYEQYF | TGTGCCAGCAGTCCCGGTCGGGAGGTCTACGAGCAGTACTTC | TRBV7-9 | TRBD2 | few | TRBJ2-7
CSAFNLNEQFF | TGCAGCGCTTTCAACTTGAATGAGCAGTTCTTC | TRBV29-1 | - | - | TRBJ2-1
CASSYSTEAFF | TGTGCCAGCAGTTACTCCACCGAAGCTTTCTTT | TRBV6-2/TRBV6-3 | - | - | TRBJ1-1
CASSMDIQETQYF | TGTGCCAGCAGCATGGACATCCAAGAGACCCAGTACTTC | TRBV5-6 | - | - | TRBJ2-5
CASSSGTSTDLNEQFF | TGCGCCAGCAGCTCCGGGACTAGCACCGACCTGAATGAGCAGTTCTTC | TRBV5-1 | TRBD2 | - | TRBJ2-1
CASSLRFGDNEQFF | TGTGCCAGCAGCTTAAGGTTTGGGGACAATGAGCAGTTCTTC | TRBV11-2 | - | - | TRBJ2-1